This T cell receptor (beta chain) derives from a study of graft-versus-host responses after intestinal transplantation. Study at large: For around three years after anti-thymocyte globulin induction, all recipients took tacrolimus and steroids. General study points: GvH clonotypes were identified within recipient marrow, with a subset emerging first in ileum or blood.

Time point: postoperative day 105 after intestinal transplantation (dayNNNN = postoperative day). The CDR3 is 20 residues long. Germline V gene lookup returns CDR1 LGHNT and CDR2 FRNRAP. Trimming shortened V by 2 bases and J by 1 base, and 25 bases separated the two germline ends. Clones were read by immunoSEQ multiplex PCR, and TCRdb kept only the in-frame ones, dropping some. Among roughly 11,000 clones listed, approximately 90% were seen once. To note about this clone: Its target is not known.

V is TRBV12-5 and J is TRBJ2-3; D is perhaps TRBD1 or TRBD2 (5 bases each). This clonotype was obtained from a human patient who received an intestinal transplant, so some T cells may come from the graft donor. Source: PBMCs, taken 105 days after intestinal transplantation. The CDR3 region has the DNA TGTGCTAGTGGTTTGCCCCCCAGGGTGAGGGATGTGTTTGGCACAGATACGCAGTATTTT. This translates into CASGLPPRVRDVFGTDTQYF.